The 29 T cell receptor beta chains below were found in one sample sequenced in a study of beta chain features in type 1 diabetes. cDNA synthesis used the whole RNA isolate, giving expressed TCRB sequences. The data were produced by immunoSEQ multiplex PCR, yet TCRdb's version contains in-frame clones alone and is incomplete. The table has under 400,000 clones, approximately 14% seen once; the top ten hold more than 6.5%. Sequenced sample: central memory CD4+ T cells from blood. These receptors were collected from a man aged 30-40 years in good health.

The table lists this clone with a few counts. The chain is built from TRBV30 and TRBJ2-3, with 8 bases aligning to TRBD2. The junction had 12 bases not matched to a gene; V was cut back by 0 bases and J by 1 base. In germline, CDR1 is GTSNPN, CDR2 SVGIG (reference sequence). CDR3 length equals 18 residues. CDR3 in DNA: TGTGCCTGGAGTGTAGGCGGGAGGCCCAGGGAGGGCACAGATACGCAGTATTTT. Encoded protein: CAWSVGGRPREGTDTQYF.

This clone was found a few times. The V and J genes are TRBV19 and TRBJ1-2; D remains unclear. In germline, CDR1 is LNHDA, CDR2 SQIVND (reference sequence). V was trimmed by 7 bases and J by 6 bases, leaving 15 bases between them. The CDR3 is made up of 13 amino acids. CDR3 sequence reads: CASTPRRVDGYTF. Here the CDR3 DNA reads TGTGCCAGTACGCCCCGGAGGGTGGATGGCTACACCTTC. Full variable domain (remainder filled in from reference TRBV19 and TRBJ1-2): DGGITQSPKYLFRKEGQNVTLSCEQNLNHDAMYWYRQDPGQGLRLIYYSQIVNDFQKGDIAEGYSVSREKKESFPLTVTSAQKNPTAFYLCASTPRRVDGYTFGSGTRLTVV.

For the CDR3, the DNA is TGTGCCAGCAGTGAATTGGGGAGCAATCAGCCCCAGCATTTT. Amino acid sequence: CASSELGSNQPQHF. The chain recombines TRBV6-5 with TRBJ1-5; no definite D call. V dropped 5 bases and J dropped 1 base, with 9 bases sitting between them. This CDR3 comprises 14 residues. Germline CDR1 is MNHEY and CDR2 is SVGAGI.

This chain joins TRBV7-2 and TRBJ2-1; D uncertain. Trimming left V 5 bases short and J 6 bases short, with 11 bases between. CDR1 and CDR2 (germline): SGHTA, FQGNSA. The CDR3 is 13 amino acids. DNA for the CDR3: TGTGCCAGCAGCCCCTCCGTGGGCAATGAGCAGTTCTTC. This gives the protein CASSPSVGNEQFF.

The sample holds a few counts of this clone. The chain is built from TRBV12-5 and TRBJ1-2, with D uncertain. The CDR3 totals 16 residues. Germline CDR1 reads LGHNT; CDR2 reads FRNRAP. Between the trimmed V and J ends, which lost 0 bases and 4 bases, there was a span of 15 bases. CDR3 DNA: TGTGCTAGTGGTTTGGTACCTCGCAGGCGTCCCTATGGCTACACCTTC. Translated: CASGLVPRRRPYGYTF. The entire variable domain, with the rest obtained from reference TRBV12-5 and TRBJ1-2, is as follows: DARVTQTPRHKVTEMGQEVTMRCQPILGHNTVFWYRQTMMQGLELLAYFRNRAPLDDSGMPKDRFSAEMPDATLATLKIQPSEPRDSAVYFCASGLVPRRRPYGYTFGSGTRLTVV.

V usage is TRBV20-1 and J usage is TRBJ2-1; D is unclear. Trimming shortened V by 3 bases and J by 8 bases, and 5 bases separated the two germline ends. Germline CDR1 is DFQATT and CDR2 is SNEGSKA (reference sequence). This CDR3 is 10 amino acids long. The CDR3 loop is CSARWDEQFF. DNA of the CDR3: TGCAGTGCTAGGTGGGATGAGCAGTTCTTC.

In its sample, this clone was seen a few times. This specimen includes other DNA sequences encoding the same CDR3. The genes are TRBV29-1 and TRBJ1-5; D is ambiguous. Germline V gene sequence: CDR1 SQVTM, CDR2 ANQGSEA. V lost 0 bases and J 0 bases, leaving 3 bases between the germline ends. CDR3 size: 13 residues. CDR3 bases: TGCAGCGTTGAAGAGAATAGCAATCAGCCCCAGCATTTT. This encodes CSVEENSNQPQHF.

This clone has only a few counts. The J gene is TRBJ1-2, the V gene TRBV19, with 9 bases identical to TRBD1. Germline V lookup: CDR1 LNHDA, CDR2 SQIVND (reference sequence). This CDR3 has 14 amino acids. The V and J ends lost 3 bases and 6 bases, in that order; junction bases with no gene match: 5. The CDR3 loop is CASSMDRGLNGYTF. CDR3 nucleotides: TGTGCCAGTAGTATGGACAGGGGATTGAATGGCTACACCTTC.

The chain uses TRBV27 and TRBJ2-7, with D possibly being TRBD1 or TRBD2 (5 bases each). The CDR3 is 12 amino acids. V was clipped by 0 bases and J by 7 bases, with 7 bases between them. CDR1 and CDR2 from the germline V gene are MNHEY and SMNVEV (reference sequence). The CDR3 here is CASSLSWGEQYF. The CDR3 DNA reads as TGTGCCAGCAGTTTATCGTGGGGGGAGCAGTACTTC.

This clone has a handful of counts. The chain combines TRBV27 with TRBJ1-5, with no clear D. This CDR3 has 12 residues. Germline-derived CDR1 and CDR2 are MNHEY and SMNVEV (reference sequence). V was trimmed by 9 bases and J by 5 bases, leaving 11 bases between them. The CDR3 DNA reads TGTGCCAGACCCTGGGATGATCAGCCCCAGCATTTT. Amino acid sequence: CARPWDDQPQHF.

This clone was observed at least ten times. The chain links TRBV6-5 to TRBJ2-4; D might be TRBD2 (5 bases). V was clipped by 8 bases and J by 15 bases, with 11 bases between them. This CDR3 spans 9 amino acids. The V gene's germline CDR1 is MNHEY and CDR2 SVGAGI. CDR3 loop: CASRGWRYF. The CDR3 bases are TGTGCCAGCCGGGGTTGGAGGTACTTC.

The J gene is TRBJ1-2, the V gene TRBV7-2; TRBD1 is a possible D gene (6 bases). The CDR3 runs 13 residues. Germline V gives CDR1 SGHTA, CDR2 FQGNSA. V lost 8 bases to trimming and J lost 3 bases, with 13 bases between them. CDR3 loop: CASARQAHYGYTF. The CDR3 DNA is TGTGCCAGCGCAAGACAGGCCCACTATGGCTACACCTTC. Variable domain in full (rest from reference TRBV7-2 and TRBJ1-2): GAGVSQSPSNKVTEKGKDVELRCDPISGHTALYWYRQSLGQGLEFLIYFQGNSAPDKSGLPSDRFSAERTGGSVSTLTIQRTQQEDSAVYLCASARQAHYGYTFGSGTRLTVV.

V gene TRBV19 combines with J gene TRBJ2-3, with TRBD1 identical over 9 bases. Germline assignment: CDR1 LNHDA and CDR2 SQIVND (reference sequence). After removal of 10 bases from V and 1 base from J, the junction contained 3 bases not matched to a gene. This CDR3 comprises 13 residues. CDR3 coding DNA: TGTGCCACCCGGGACAGGGGCACAGATACGCAGTATTTT. As protein: CATRDRGTDTQYF. The variable domain in full, completed from reference TRBV19 and TRBJ2-3, reads DGGITQSPKYLFRKEGQNVTLSCEQNLNHDAMYWYRQDPGQGLRLIYYSQIVNDFQKGDIAEGYSVSREKKESFPLTVTSAQKNPTAFYLCATRDRGTDTQYFGPGTRLTVL.

V usage is TRBV11-3 and J usage is TRBJ1-3; D gene ambiguous. Between the trimmed V and J ends, which lost 2 bases and 0 bases, there was a span of 11 bases. CDR1 is SGHNT, CDR2 YENEEA, per germline. The CDR3 spans 16 residues. In nucleotides, the CDR3 is TGTGCCAGCAGCTTATTTATCGGGGACTCTGGAAACACCATATATTTT. This codes for CASSLFIGDSGNTIYF.

This clone appeared many times. The sample has other DNA sequences that encode this CDR3 too. The chain uses TRBV29-1 and TRBJ2-1; D gene uncertain. With 6 bases removed from V and 6 bases from J, the gap between germline ends came to 9 bases. CDR1 and CDR2 from the germline V gene are SQVTM and ANQGSEA. The CDR3 loop spans 11 amino acids. As DNA, the CDR3 is TGCAGCGTGTCTAGATCCAATGAGCAGTTCTTC. This sequence encodes CSVSRSNEQFF.

A few counts support this clone. CDR3 sequence (DNA): TGTGCCAGCAGCTTAGGGACAGGGGCTTTTGGCTACACCTTC. Translating gives CASSLGTGAFGYTF. This chain links TRBV11-2 with TRBJ1-2, with TRBD1 matching 9 bases. The CDR3 runs 14 residues. The V gene's germline CDR1 is SGHAT and CDR2 FQNNGV. The ends lost 1 base at V and 7 bases at J; junction bases unmatched: 4.

This chain connects TRBV29-1 to TRBJ1-2; D might be TRBD1 (5 bases). V was pared by 7 bases and J by 5 bases, with 14 bases between. This CDR3 is 12 amino acids long. Germline V lookup: CDR1 SQVTM, CDR2 ANQGSEA. CDR3 sequence (DNA): TGCAGCGCCGGGACCGTTAGATATGGCTACACCTTC. Its translation: CSAGTVRYGYTF.

In its sample, this clone was seen a few times. V and J are TRBV4-3 and TRBJ2-7; maybe TRBD1 (6 bases). The CDR3 loop spans 13 amino acids. Trimming shortened V by 1 base and J by 4 bases, and 8 bases separated the two germline ends. Germline CDR1 reads LGHNA; CDR2 reads YSLEER. The CDR3 region has the DNA TGCGCCAGCAGCCAAGCACAGGGTTACGAGCAGTACGTC. It codes for CASSQAQGYEQYV.

This sequence joins TRBV6-5 and TRBJ1-6, with TRBD1 matching 8 bases. The germline CDR1 and CDR2 sequences are MNHEY and SVGAGI. V shed 6 bases, J shed 14 bases, and the junction held 15 bases outside the gene matches. This CDR3 has 15 residues. CDR3 region: CASSQDRDSKGALHF. CDR3 sequence (DNA): TGTGCCAGCAGCCAGGACAGGGACAGTAAGGGGGCCCTCCACTTT.

The chain recombines TRBV19 with TRBJ1-2; 7 nucleotides align to TRBD1. CDR3 length equals 15 residues. Germline CDR1 reads LNHDA; CDR2 reads SQIVND (reference sequence). The V segment lost 4 bases and the J segment 8 bases; nucleotides outside the gene matches: 13. CDR3 nucleotide sequence: TGTGCCAGTAGTAGCGAGGGGACAGCCACGCGGGGCTACACCTTC. Translation gives CASSSEGTATRGYTF.

The chain combines TRBV2 with TRBJ1-5; D not resolved. Germline-derived CDR1 and CDR2 are SNHLY and FYNNEI. CDR3 length equals 15 residues. Trimming pared 4 bases from V and 4 bases from J, leaving 14 bases between. CDR3 in amino acids: CASSAGLGSNQPQHF. In nucleotides, the CDR3 is TGTGCCAGCAGTGCGGGGTTGGGCTCTAATCAGCCCCAGCATTTT.

This sequence joins TRBV7-2 and TRBJ2-3; TRBD2 agrees at 7 bases. The CDR3 extends over 15 amino acids. Germline CDR1 reads SGHTA; CDR2 reads FQGNSA. The J segment lost 6 bases and the V segment lost 3 bases, leaving 9 bases of the junction unmatched. CDR3 residues: CASSFLEGGPDTQYF. CDR3 bases: TGTGCCAGCAGCTTTTTGGAGGGAGGGCCGGATACGCAGTATTTT.

By its share, this clone is medium-sized. The chain carries TRBV14 and TRBJ2-1, with D unclear. Germline values: CDR1 SGHDN, CDR2 FVKESK. With 1 base removed from V and 12 bases from J, the gap between germline ends came to 16 bases. The CDR3 is made up of 14 amino acids. The CDR3 bases are TGTGCCAGCAGCCAAGTAAACCAGGCAGGTCGGCAGTTCTTC. The encoded protein is CASSQVNQAGRQFF.

The CDR3 spells CASSPGRIYNEQFF. CDR3 bases: TGTGCCAGCAGCCCGGGACGTATCTACAATGAGCAGTTCTTC. The chain links TRBV6-5 to TRBJ2-1, with D perhaps assigned TRBD1 or TRBD2 (5 bases each). Germline CDR1 and CDR2: MNHEY and SVGAGI. V was cut by 6 bases and J by 3 bases, with 12 bases left in between. The CDR3 is 14 amino acids.

This clone was counted between two and nine times. This chain uses TRBV4-1 with TRBJ2-1, with D possibly matching TRBD1 (6 bases). The CDR3 sequence is 13 residues long. Germline CDR1 MGHRA, CDR2 YSYEKL. Between the trimmed V and J ends, which lost 3 bases and 7 bases, there was a span of 10 bases. CDR3 sequence reads: CASSQLQGNEQFF. The CDR3 coding sequence is TGCGCCAGCAGCCAGCTACAGGGAAATGAGCAGTTCTTC.

This clone has only a few counts. The chain uses TRBV5-6 and TRBJ2-3; perhaps D is TRBD1 or TRBD2 (5 bases each). The germline V gene has CDR1 SGHDT and CDR2 YYEEEE. The V and J ends lost 0 bases and 3 bases respectively, with 8 bases between them. The CDR3 spans 14 residues. CDR3 sequence reads: CASSLAWGTDTQYF. CDR3 sequence (DNA): TGTGCCAGCAGCTTGGCTTGGGGGACAGATACGCAGTATTTT.

The J gene is TRBJ2-1, the V gene TRBV29-1; 7 bases are shared with TRBD2. The germline V gene has CDR1 SQVTM and CDR2 ANQGSEA. V shed 6 bases, J shed 8 bases, and the junction held 7 bases outside the gene matches. The CDR3 covers 12 residues. The CDR3 spells CSVSGGRYEQFF. DNA for the CDR3: TGCAGCGTGTCGGGGGGTAGGTATGAGCAGTTCTTC.

There are a few counts of this clone. This rearrangement joins TRBV7-2 to TRBJ2-7, with 7 bases that match TRBD1. V shed 5 bases and J 7 bases; nucleotides not matched to a gene: 5. This CDR3 has 12 residues. Germline V CDR1 and CDR2: SGHTA, FQGNSA. The CDR3 region is CASSLDRREQYF. CDR3 nucleotide sequence: TGTGCCAGCAGCCTGGACAGGAGAGAGCAGTACTTC.

The V gene is TRBV11-2, the J gene TRBJ2-7, with unresolved D. CDR3 length equals 13 residues. Trimming left V 2 bases short and J 3 bases short, with 8 bases between. Per germline, CDR1 SGHAT and CDR2 FQNNGV. The CDR3 reads CASSLRGYYEQYV. CDR3 coding DNA: TGTGCCAGCAGCTTAAGAGGATACTACGAGCAGTACGTC.